Each of the 2 T cell receptor beta chains below was sequenced from the same sample in a study of T cells after yellow fever vaccination. From the 5' RACE reads, TCRdb called clonotypes with MiXCR, one entry per CDR3 protein. The repertoire consists of about 73,000 distinct CDR3 sequences, with approximately 7.5% occurring once and the leading ten covering approximately 42%. The sample here was CD8+ T cells sorted from PBMCs, taken on the day of the yellow fever booster vaccination. The receptors originated from a young man who received the YFV17D yellow fever vaccine.

The CDR3, as DNA: TGTGCCAGCAGTTTATGGGGTCAGGATCAGCCCCAGCATTTT. This translates into CASSLWGQDQPQHF. The chain couples TRBV28 to TRBJ1-5; D ambiguous. Per the germline V gene, CDR1 is MDHEN and CDR2 is SYDVKM. V was pared by 0 bases and J by 5 bases, with 8 bases between. The CDR3 totals 14 residues.

In its sample, this clonotype was seen many times. J is TRBJ2-1 and V is TRBV11-2; D remains unclear. Trimming removed 6 bases from V and 8 bases from J, with 8 bases in between. The CDR3 has 11 amino acids. Germline V lookup: CDR1 SGHAT, CDR2 FQNNGV. The CDR3 DNA sequence: TGTGCCAGCAGATCTGATTATGAGCAGTTCTTC. It yields the protein CASRSDYEQFF.